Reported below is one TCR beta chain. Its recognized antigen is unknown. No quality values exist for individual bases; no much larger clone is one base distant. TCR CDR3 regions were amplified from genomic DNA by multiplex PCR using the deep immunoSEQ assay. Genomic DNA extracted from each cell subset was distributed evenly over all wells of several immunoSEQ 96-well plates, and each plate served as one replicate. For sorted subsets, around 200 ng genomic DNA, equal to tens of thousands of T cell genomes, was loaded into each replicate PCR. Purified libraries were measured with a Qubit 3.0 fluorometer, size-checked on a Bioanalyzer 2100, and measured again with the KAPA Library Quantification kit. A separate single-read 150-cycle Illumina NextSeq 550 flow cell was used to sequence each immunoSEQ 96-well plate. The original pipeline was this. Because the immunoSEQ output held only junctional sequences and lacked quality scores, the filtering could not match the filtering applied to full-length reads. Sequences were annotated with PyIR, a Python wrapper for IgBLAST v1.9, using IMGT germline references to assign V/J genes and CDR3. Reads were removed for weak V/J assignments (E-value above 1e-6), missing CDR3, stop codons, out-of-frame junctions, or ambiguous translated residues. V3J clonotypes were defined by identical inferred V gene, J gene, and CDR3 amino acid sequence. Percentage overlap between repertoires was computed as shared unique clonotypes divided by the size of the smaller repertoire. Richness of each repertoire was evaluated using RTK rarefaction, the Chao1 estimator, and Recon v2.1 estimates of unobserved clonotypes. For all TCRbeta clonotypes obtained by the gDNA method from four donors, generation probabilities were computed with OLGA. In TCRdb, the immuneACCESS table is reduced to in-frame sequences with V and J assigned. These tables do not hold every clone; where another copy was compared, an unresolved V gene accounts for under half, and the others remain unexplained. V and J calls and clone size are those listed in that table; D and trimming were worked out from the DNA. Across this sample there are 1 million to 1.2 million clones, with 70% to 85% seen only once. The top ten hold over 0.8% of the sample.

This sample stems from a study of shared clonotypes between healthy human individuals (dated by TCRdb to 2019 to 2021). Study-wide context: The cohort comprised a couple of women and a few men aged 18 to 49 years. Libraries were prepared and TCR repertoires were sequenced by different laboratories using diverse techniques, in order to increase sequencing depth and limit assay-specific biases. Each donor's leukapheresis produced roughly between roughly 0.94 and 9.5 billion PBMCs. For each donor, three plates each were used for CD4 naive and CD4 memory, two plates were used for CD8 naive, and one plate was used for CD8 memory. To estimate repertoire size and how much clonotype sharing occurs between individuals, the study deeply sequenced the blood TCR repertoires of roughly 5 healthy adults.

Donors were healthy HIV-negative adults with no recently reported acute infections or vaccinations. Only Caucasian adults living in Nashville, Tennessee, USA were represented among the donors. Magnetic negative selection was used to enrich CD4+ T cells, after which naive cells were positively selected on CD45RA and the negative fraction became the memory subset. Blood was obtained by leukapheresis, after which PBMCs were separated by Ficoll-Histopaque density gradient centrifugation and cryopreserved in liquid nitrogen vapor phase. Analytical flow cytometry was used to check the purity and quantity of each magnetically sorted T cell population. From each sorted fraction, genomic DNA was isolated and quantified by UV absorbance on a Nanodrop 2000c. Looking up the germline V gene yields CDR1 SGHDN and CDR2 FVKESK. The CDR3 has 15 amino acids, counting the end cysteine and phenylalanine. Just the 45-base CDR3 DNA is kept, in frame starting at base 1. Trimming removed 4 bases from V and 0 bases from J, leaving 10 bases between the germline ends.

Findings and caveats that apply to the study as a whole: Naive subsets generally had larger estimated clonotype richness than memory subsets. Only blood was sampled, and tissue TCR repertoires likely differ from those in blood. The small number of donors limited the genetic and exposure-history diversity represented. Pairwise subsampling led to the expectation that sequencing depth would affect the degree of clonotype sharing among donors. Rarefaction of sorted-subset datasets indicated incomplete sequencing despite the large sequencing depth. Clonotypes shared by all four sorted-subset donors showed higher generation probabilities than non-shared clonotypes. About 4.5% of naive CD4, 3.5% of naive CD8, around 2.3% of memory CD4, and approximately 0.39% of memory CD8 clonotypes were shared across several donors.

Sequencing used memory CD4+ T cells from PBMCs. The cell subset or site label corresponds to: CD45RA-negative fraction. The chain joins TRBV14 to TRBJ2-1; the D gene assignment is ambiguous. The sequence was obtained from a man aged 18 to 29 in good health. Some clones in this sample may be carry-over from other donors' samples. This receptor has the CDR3 CASSLDMSSYNEQFF. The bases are TGTGCCAGCAGCCTAGACATGAGCTCCTACAATGAGCAGTTCTTC.